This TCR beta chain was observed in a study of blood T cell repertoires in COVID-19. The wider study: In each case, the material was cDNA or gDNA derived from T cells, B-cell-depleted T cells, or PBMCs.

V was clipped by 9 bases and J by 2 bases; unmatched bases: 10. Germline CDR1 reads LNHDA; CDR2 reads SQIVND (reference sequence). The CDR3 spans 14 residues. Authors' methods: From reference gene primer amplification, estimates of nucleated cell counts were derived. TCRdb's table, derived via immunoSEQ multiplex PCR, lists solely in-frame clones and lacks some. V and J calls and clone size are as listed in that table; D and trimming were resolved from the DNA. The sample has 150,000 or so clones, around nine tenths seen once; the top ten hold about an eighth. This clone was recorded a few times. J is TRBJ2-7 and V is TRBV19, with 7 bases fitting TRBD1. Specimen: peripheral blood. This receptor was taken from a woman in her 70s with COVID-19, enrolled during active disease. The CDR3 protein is CASNQGVGAYEQYF. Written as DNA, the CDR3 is TGTGCCAGCAACCAGGGGGTAGGGGCCTACGAGCAGTACTTC.